These 15 T cell receptor beta chains were sequenced from one sample in a study of T cells in Graves' hyperthyroidism and ophthalmopathy. There were TCR beta CDR3 regions amplified from RNA transcripts. In the first-round RT-PCR of the TCR CDR3, the HTBI primer set was used. TCRdb independently ran MiXCR on the multiplex PCR reads; one entry per CDR3 protein. The repertoire has roughly 600,000 distinct CDR3 sequences, roughly 15% of them found once; the top ten carry around 13%. Sequencing input: blood. All receptors derive from a woman in her fifties or sixties with Graves' ophthalmopathy.

This clonotype was found many times. This chain uses TRBV27 with TRBJ2-3, with 8 bases fitting TRBD1. The CDR3 is 16 amino acids. CDR1 is MNHEY and CDR2 is SMNVEV in the germline V gene (reference sequence). V was clipped by 5 bases and J by 0 bases; unmatched bases: 7. The CDR3 nucleotides are TGTGCCAGCAGTACGGACAGGGTGTGGAGCACAGATACGCAGTATTTT. It specifies CASSTDRVWSTDTQYF.

In the case of this clonotype: At one boundary the junction diverges from the germline segment, which might be a read error. The genes are TRBV24-1 and TRBJ2-2; tentatively, D is TRBD2 (5 bases). This CDR3 is built from 16 residues. Germline-derived CDR1 and CDR2 are KGHDR and SFDVKD. In DNA form, the CDR3 reads TGTGCCACCAGTAGGAATAGCGAGGTGAACAACGGGGAGCTGTTTTTT. The encoded protein is CATSRNSEVNNGELFF.

Only a few counts were recorded for this clonotype. This sequence may be a read error, since a much larger clone differs from it by one base. The conserved phenylalanine or tryptophan normally closing the CDR3 is absent here, so this likely arose from a read error. The chain links TRBV3-1 to TRBJ1-1; D is possibly TRBD1 (5 bases). V was shortened by 5 bases and J by 4 bases, with 8 bases between the two germline ends. Germline CDR1 reads LGHDT; CDR2 reads YNNKEL (reference sequence). The CDR3 has 12 amino acids. The CDR3 loop is CASSGGGTEAFL. The CDR3 DNA follows: TGTGCCAGCAGCGGGGGGGGCACTGAAGCTTTCCTT.

This clonotype has only one observation. The chain employs TRBV4-3 and TRBJ2-2, with D perhaps given as TRBD1 or TRBD2 (6 bases each). The germline gives CDR1 LGHNA, CDR2 YSLEER. CDR3 size: 16 residues. Trimming removed 0 bases from V and 5 bases from J, with 13 bases in between. The CDR3 DNA is TGCGCCAGCAGCCAAGACCGGGGGCGGTTGACCGGGGAGCTGTTTTTT. It codes for CASSQDRGRLTGELFF.

This clonotype was seen repeatedly, ten times or more. This chain links TRBV7-3 with TRBJ2-2, with unresolved D. The V gene's germline CDR1 is SGHTA and CDR2 FQGTGA. V was trimmed by 2 bases and J by 2 bases, leaving 3 bases between them. The CDR3 runs to 13 residues. CDR3 protein: CASSLFNTGELFF. Written as DNA, the CDR3 is TGTGCCAGCAGCTTATTTAACACCGGGGAGCTGTTTTTT.

This clonotype was found many times. This chain links TRBV14 with TRBJ2-1, with 13 bases aligning to TRBD2. V lost 1 base and J lost 0; bases outside the gene matches: 9. Looked up from germline, CDR1 is SGHDN and CDR2 is FVKESK. The CDR3 spans 20 residues. CDR3: CASSQVPWTSGGRSYNEQFF. The DNA of the CDR3 is TGTGCCAGCAGCCAAGTTCCCTGGACTAGCGGGGGACGCTCCTACAATGAGCAGTTCTTC.

The V gene is TRBV7-3, the J gene TRBJ2-7; 8 bases fit TRBD2. V dropped 7 bases and J dropped 5; count of bases not matched to a gene: 16. This CDR3 contains 16 residues. Germline CDR1 is SGHTA and CDR2 is FQGTGA. CDR3 in DNA: TGTGCCAGCATCATCTTAATCCGGGAGGGGTGTCACGAGCAGTACTTC. It yields the protein CASIILIREGCHEQYF.

The table lists this clonotype with many counts. CDR3 sequence: CASSQEASGSFTGELFF. The CDR3, as DNA: TGCGCCAGCAGCCAAGAGGCGAGCGGGAGTTTCACCGGGGAGCTGTTTTTT. This chain uses TRBV4-3 with TRBJ2-2, with TRBD2 matching 8 bases. The CDR3 consists of 17 residues. Germline V gene lookup returns CDR1 LGHNA and CDR2 YSLEER. V lost 0 bases, J lost 4 bases, and 7 bases stayed unmatched.

This clonotype was counted only a few times. The rearrangement links TRBV9 to TRBJ2-1; D possibly corresponds to TRBD2 (6 bases). The CDR3 extends over 16 amino acids. V gave up 0 bases and J gave up 5 bases, with 15 bases separating them. Germline V gene sequence: CDR1 SGDLS, CDR2 YYNGEE. The CDR3 is CASSVVGSGRNNEQFF. CDR3 bases: TGTGCCAGCAGCGTAGTTGGTAGCGGCCGAAACAATGAGCAGTTCTTC. The full variable domain, in which reference TRBV9 and TRBJ2-1 provide the parts outside the CDR3, is DSGVTQTPKHLITATGQRVTLRCSPRSGDLSVYWYQQSLDQGLQFLIQYYNGEERAKGNILERFSAQQFPDLHSELNLSSLELGDSALYFCASSVVGSGRNNEQFFGPGTRLTVL.

In this sample, this clonotype turned up a few times. V and J are TRBV5-1 and TRBJ1-2; D is unresolved. The CDR3 is 15 amino acids. V gave up 0 bases and J gave up 4 bases, with 13 bases separating them. Looked up from germline, CDR1 is SGHRS and CDR2 is YFSETQ. The CDR3 sequence is CASSLGSRNTYGYTF. The CDR3 DNA reads as TGCGCCAGCAGCTTGGGATCCAGGAACACCTATGGCTACACCTTC.

The rearrangement links TRBV5-4 to TRBJ2-3; D may be TRBD2 (5 bases). The germline CDR1 and CDR2 sequences are SGHNT and YYREEE (reference sequence). The CDR3 extends over 14 amino acids. Trimming removed 3 bases at V and 1 base at J, with 9 bases between. CDR3 loop: CASSYQLGTDTQYF. The CDR3 DNA reads TGTGCCAGCAGCTATCAACTAGGCACAGATACGCAGTATTTT.

This clonotype was seen many times. The genes are TRBV7-6 and TRBJ2-1; 11 positions match TRBD2. Germline CDR1 and CDR2: SGHVS and FNYEAQ. The CDR3 is 17 amino acids. V shed 0 bases, J shed 8 bases, and the junction held 9 bases outside the gene matches. The CDR3 DNA follows: TGTGCCAGCAGCTTAGCGTCTAGCGGGAGGTCCATGGATGAGCAGTTCTTC. Residues: CASSLASSGRSMDEQFF.

In its sample, this clonotype was seen a few times. The CDR3 protein is CASMEGLGNQPQHF. CDR3 DNA: TGTGCCAGCATGGAGGGTCTGGGCAATCAGCCCCAGCATTTT. The chain has TRBV6-2 or TRBV6-3 and TRBJ1-5; D ambiguous. The CDR3 loop spans 14 amino acids. V shed 7 bases and J shed 2 bases, with 12 bases lying between them. Germline V lookup: CDR1 MNHEY, CDR2 SVGEGT.

This clonotype turned up a few times. The chain is built from TRBV10-1 and TRBJ2-2, with 14 bases that match TRBD2. Germline V gene data show CDR1 as WNHNN and CDR2 as SYGVQD (reference sequence). J lost 4 bases, V lost 10 bases, and 8 bases had no gene match. This CDR3 spans 16 amino acids. The CDR3 nucleotides read TGCGCCACCCAGGGACTAGCGGGAGTGGTCACCGGGGAGCTGTTTTTT. Amino acids: CATQGLAGVVTGELFF.

This clonotype occurred many times. This chain joins TRBV28 and TRBJ1-1; D gene ambiguous. Germline CDR1 MDHEN, CDR2 SYDVKM. V lost 6 bases to trimming and J lost 5 bases, with 22 bases between them. CDR3 length: 16 amino acids. The CDR3 loop is CASRLRSGIGATEAFF. The CDR3 DNA is TGTGCCAGCAGGTTAAGAAGTGGGATCGGAGCGACTGAAGCTTTCTTT.